This TCR beta chain was retrieved from a study of molecular identifiers for immune sequencing clone quantification. TCRdb re-called the PCR reads through MiXCR, storing one row per CDR3 protein. This sample yields hundreds of thousands of distinct CDR3 sequences, of which about 25% are seen a single time; about 0.81% belongs to the top ten. Per germline, CDR1 SNHLY and CDR2 FYNNEI. This CDR3 comprises 16 residues. The ends were cut back, 6 bases at V and 0 bases at J, with 14 bases in the middle. The sample comprised naive CD8+ T cells from blood, with Jurkat cell RNA spiked in. Subset described: FACS-sorted CD8+CD4-CCR7+CD45RA+ naive T cells. This TCR was recovered from a human donor in good health. Some libraries in this study had Jurkat cell RNA spiked in. V gene TRBV2 combines with J gene TRBJ2-2, with TRBD1 as a possible D gene (5 bases). The CDR3 loop reads CASRGWQGANTGELFF. DNA for the CDR3: TGTGCCAGCAGAGGATGGCAAGGGGCGAACACCGGGGAGCTGTTTTTT.